This T cell receptor (beta chain) was sequenced for a study of blood T cell repertoires in COVID-19. The CDR3 is 13 amino acids. With V trimmed by 5 bases and J by 4 bases, 2 bases remained unmatched. Germline assignment: CDR1 LNHDA and CDR2 SQIVND (reference sequence). Assay: immunoSEQ multiplex PCR; the TCRdb copy retains only in-frame clones and omits some. This sample yields 35,000 to 40,000 clones, of which around four fifths are seen a single time; around 1.6% belongs to the top ten. The genes are TRBV19 and TRBJ1-2; 9 nucleotides agree with TRBD1. The sequenced sample was peripheral blood. The receptor was isolated from a man between 60 and 70 years old with COVID-19, enrolled during active disease. The CDR3 here is CASSRGQGYGYTF. The CDR3 DNA reads as TGTGCCAGTAGTCGGGGACAGGGCTATGGCTACACCTTC.